This TCR beta chain was sequenced during a study of T cells after yellow fever vaccination. Study-level results: On re-exposure, the response was weaker but peaked faster, at day 5 versus 15. Post-booster samples contained most primary-vaccination clones (around 96% CD4, approximately 88% CD8). Abundant clonotypes (contaminants from the bulk population) could be present in FACS-sorted repertoires. Clonotypes shared by both compartments, CD4 and CD8, made up a small share.

This CDR3 is 15 amino acids long. After removal of 2 bases from V and 5 bases from J, the junction contained 4 bases not matched to a gene. A single record per CDR3 protein comes from TCRdb applying MiXCR to the 5' RACE reads. This sample yields over 200,000 distinct CDR3 sequences, of which approximately 6.7% are seen a single time; 1% to 1.2% belongs to the top ten. A remark on this clonotype: Its antigen is currently unknown.

The rearrangement joins TRBV12-3 or TRBV12-4 to TRBJ2-7; 12 bases line up with TRBD2. The receptor's source is a man aged 25-40 years who received the YFV17D yellow fever vaccine. Sample: CD4+ T cells sorted from PBMCs, taken on the day of the yellow fever booster vaccination. CDR3 coding DNA: TGTGCCAGCAGTTTATTACTAGCGGGAGGAAACGAGCAGTACTTC. It yields the protein CASSLLLAGGNEQYF.